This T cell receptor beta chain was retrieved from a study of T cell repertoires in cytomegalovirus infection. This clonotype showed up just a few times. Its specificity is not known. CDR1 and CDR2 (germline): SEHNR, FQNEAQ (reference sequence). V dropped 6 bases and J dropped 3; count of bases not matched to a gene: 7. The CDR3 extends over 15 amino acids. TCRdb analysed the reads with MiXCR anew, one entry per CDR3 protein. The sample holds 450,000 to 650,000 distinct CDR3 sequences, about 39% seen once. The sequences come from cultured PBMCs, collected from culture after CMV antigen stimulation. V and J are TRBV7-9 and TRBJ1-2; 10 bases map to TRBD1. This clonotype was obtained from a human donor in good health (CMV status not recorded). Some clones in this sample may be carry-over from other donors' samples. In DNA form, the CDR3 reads TGTGCCAGCAGGGGGACAGGGGCCCTAGACTATGGCTACACCTTC. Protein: CASRGTGALDYGYTF.